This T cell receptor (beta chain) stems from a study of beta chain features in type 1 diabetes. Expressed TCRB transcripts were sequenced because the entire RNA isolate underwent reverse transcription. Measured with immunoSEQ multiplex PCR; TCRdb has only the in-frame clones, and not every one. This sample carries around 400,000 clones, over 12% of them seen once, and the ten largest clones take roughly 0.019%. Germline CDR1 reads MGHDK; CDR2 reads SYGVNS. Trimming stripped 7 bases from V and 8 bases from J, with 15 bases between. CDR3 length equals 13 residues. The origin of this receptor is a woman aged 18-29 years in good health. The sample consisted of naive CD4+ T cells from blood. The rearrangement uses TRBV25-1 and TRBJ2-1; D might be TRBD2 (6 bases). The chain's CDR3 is CASTKLANDEQFF. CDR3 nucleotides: TGTGCCAGCACTAAACTAGCAAACGATGAGCAGTTCTTC.